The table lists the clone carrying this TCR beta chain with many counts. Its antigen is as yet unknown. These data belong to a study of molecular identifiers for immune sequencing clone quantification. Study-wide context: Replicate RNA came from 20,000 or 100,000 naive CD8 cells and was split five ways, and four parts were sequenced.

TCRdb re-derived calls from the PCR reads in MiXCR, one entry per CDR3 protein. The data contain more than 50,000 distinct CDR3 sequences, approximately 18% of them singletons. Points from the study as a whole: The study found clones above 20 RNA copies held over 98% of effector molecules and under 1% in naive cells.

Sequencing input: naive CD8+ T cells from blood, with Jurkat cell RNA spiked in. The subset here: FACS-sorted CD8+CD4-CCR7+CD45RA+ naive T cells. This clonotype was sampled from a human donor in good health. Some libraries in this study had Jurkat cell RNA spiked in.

The CDR3 loop reads CSVEVGDSGNYEQYF. The CDR3 nucleotides read TGCAGCGTTGAAGTAGGGGATAGCGGGAACTACGAGCAGTACTTC. The chain couples TRBV29-1 to TRBJ2-7; the match to TRBD2 covers 8 bases. CDR3 length: 15 amino acids. The V gene end was trimmed by 1 base and the J gene end by 3 bases; junction bases not matched to a gene: 8. Germline V CDR1 and CDR2: SQVTM, ANQGSEA.